This T cell receptor (beta chain) appears in the sequencing data of a study of graft-versus-host responses after intestinal transplantation. CDR3 size: 17 residues. The J segment lost 0 bases and the V segment lost 0 bases, leaving 6 bases of the junction unmatched. Germline V gene data show CDR1 as SGHRS and CDR2 as YFSETQ. Measured with immunoSEQ multiplex PCR; TCRdb has only the in-frame clones, and not every one. The table lists 85,000 to 100,000 clones, 90% of them singletons. As to this clone: The antigen is undetermined.

The sequence came from a human donor who received an intestinal transplant. The specimen was unstimulated CD4+ T cells sorted from spleen or lymph node cells, collected before intestinal transplant. The V gene is TRBV5-1, the J gene TRBJ2-4; 7 bases line up with TRBD1. Here the CDR3 DNA reads TGCGCCAGCAGCTTGGGGGACAGCAACCTAGCCAAAAACATTCAGTACTTC. It translates to CASSLGDSNLAKNIQYF.